The T cell receptor (beta chain) described here comes from a study of Ad26.COV2.S vaccination and SARS-CoV-2 variants. Study-level background: The trial was COV1001 and the donor's arm was Ad26.COV2.S. Overall study results and limits: Relative to placebo recipients, vaccine recipients exhibited elevated spike-specific TCR breadth.

A remark on this clone: What it recognizes is unknown.

CDR3 size: 14 residues. Trimming pared 3 bases from V and 5 bases from J, leaving 12 bases between. CDR1 and CDR2 (germline): SGHTA, FQGNSA. Sequencing used immunoSEQ multiplex PCR; TCRdb keeps in-frame clones, though not all of them. The profile shows about half a million clones, roughly 87% of them singletons. Treatment indicated: over 15 received Ad26.COV2.S at low or high dose, single or two shots; 5 received placebo; per-sample allocation not given. After the first vaccine or placebo injection, samples were drawn on day 63. The chain links TRBV7-2 to TRBJ2-3; D is perhaps TRBD2 (5 bases). The origin of this receptor is a person between 18 and 65 years old who received the Ad26.COV2.S COVID-19 vaccine or a placebo. This material consisted of peripheral blood, taken in a trial of Ad26.COV2.S vaccine versus placebo. CDR3 residues: CASSFARARDTQYF. CDR3 nucleotide sequence: TGTGCCAGCAGCTTTGCGAGGGCAAGAGATACGCAGTATTTT.